This TCR beta chain stems from a study of regulatory dendritic cells for organ transplantation. Study-wide results and caveats: The authors noted considerable between-person heterogeneity in alloreactive memory CD8+ cells. Among resting subsets, memory CD8+ cells contained the most alloreactive clonotypes. Mature dendritic cells appeared to drive more memory CD8+ clonal expansion than regulatory ones.

Concerning this clone: The antigen is unknown.

Memory T cells were CD45RO+, naive were CD45RA+, sorted by FACS. Sequenced by immunoSEQ multiplex PCR; TCRdb stores in-frame clones only, minus some. The sample lists roughly 35,000 clones; approximately 88% were seen once. Germline lookup yields CDR1 KGHSH and CDR2 LQKENI. The V and J ends lost 2 bases and 4 bases respectively, with 13 bases between them. The CDR3 contains 15 residues. Sequencing used naive CD4+ T cells from blood. Subset indicated: CD45RA+ naive T cells. This rearrangement joins TRBV18 to TRBJ2-3, with D possibly TRBD1 on 6 matching bases. This clonotype was obtained from a human donor in good health. CDR3 in DNA: TGTGCCAGCTCACCATCGCTAGCAGGGGCAGATACGCAGTATTTT. It encodes CASSPSLAGADTQYF.